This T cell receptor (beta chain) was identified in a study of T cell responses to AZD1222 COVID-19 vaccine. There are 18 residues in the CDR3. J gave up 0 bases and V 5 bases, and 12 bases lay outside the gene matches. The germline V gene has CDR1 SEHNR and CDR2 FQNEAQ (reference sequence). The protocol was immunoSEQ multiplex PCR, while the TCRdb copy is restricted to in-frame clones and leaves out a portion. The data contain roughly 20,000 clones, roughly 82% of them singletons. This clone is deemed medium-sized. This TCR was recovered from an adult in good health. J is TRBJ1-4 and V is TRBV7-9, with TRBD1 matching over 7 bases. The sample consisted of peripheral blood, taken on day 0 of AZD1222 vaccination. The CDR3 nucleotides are TGTGCCAGCAGCCGAACGACAGGGATGGGAACAACTAATGAAAAACTGTTTTTT. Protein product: CASSRTTGMGTTNEKLFF.